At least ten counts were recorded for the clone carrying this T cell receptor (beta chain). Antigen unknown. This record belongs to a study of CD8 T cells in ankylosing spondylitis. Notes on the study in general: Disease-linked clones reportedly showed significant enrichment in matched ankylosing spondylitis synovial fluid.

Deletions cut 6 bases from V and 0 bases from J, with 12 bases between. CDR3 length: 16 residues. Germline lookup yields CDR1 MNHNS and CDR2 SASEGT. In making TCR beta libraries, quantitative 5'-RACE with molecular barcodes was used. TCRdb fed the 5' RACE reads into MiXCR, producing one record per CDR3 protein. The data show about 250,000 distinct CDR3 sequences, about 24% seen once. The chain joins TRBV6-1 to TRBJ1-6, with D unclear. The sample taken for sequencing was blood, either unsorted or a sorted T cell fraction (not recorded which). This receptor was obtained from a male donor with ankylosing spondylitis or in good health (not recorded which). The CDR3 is CASSHPRGSYNSPLHF. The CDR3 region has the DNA TGTGCCAGCAGCCATCCGCGGGGCTCCTATAATTCACCCCTCCACTTT.